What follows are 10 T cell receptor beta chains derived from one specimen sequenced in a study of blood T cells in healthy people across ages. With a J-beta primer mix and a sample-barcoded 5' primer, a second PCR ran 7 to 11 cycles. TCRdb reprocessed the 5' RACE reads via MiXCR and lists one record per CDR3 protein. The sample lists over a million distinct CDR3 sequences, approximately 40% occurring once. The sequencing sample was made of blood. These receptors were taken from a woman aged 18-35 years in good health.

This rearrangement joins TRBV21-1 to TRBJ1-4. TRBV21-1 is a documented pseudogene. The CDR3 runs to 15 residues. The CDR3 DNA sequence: TGTGCCAGCACCGCGGGGGGGGTCGTGGATGAAAAACTGTTTTTT. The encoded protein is CASTAGGVVDEKLFF.

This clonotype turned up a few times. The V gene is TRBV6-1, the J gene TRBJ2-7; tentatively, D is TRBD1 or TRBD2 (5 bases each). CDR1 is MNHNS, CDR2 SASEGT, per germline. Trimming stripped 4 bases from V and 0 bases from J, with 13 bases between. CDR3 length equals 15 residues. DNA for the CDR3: TGTGCCAGCAGTGGCCACCGGGACGTCTCCTACGAGCAGTACTTC. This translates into CASSGHRDVSYEQYF.

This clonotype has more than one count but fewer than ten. CDR3 amino acids: CASTHLIDLYYEQYF. CDR3 DNA sequence: TGTGCCAGCACGCATTTGATCGACCTATACTACGAGCAGTACTTC. V and J are TRBV11-2 and TRBJ2-7; no clear D gene. The ends were cut back, 7 bases at V and 3 bases at J, with 19 bases in the middle. Per the germline V gene, CDR1 is SGHAT and CDR2 is FQNNGV. This CDR3 is 15 amino acids long.

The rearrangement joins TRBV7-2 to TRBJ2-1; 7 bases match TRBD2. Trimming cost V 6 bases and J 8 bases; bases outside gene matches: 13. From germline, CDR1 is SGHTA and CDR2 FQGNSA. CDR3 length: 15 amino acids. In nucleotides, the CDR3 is TGTGCCAGCAGGCCCAGGAGCGGGGCCTTGGATGAGCAGTTCTTC. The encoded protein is CASRPRSGALDEQFF.

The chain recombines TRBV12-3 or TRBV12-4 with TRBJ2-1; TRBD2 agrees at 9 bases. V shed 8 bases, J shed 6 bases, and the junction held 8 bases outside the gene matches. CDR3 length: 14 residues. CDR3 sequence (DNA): TGTGCCAGCCCGGGGCTAGCGGGGTGCAATGAGCAGTTCTTC. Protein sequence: CASPGLAGCNEQFF.

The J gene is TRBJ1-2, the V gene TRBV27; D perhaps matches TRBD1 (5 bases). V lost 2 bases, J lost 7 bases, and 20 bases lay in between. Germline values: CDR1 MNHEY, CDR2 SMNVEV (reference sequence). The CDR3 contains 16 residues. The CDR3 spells CASSLLLGASPSGYTF. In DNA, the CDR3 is TGTGCCAGCAGTTTACTCCTCGGGGCCTCCCCGTCTGGCTACACCTTC.

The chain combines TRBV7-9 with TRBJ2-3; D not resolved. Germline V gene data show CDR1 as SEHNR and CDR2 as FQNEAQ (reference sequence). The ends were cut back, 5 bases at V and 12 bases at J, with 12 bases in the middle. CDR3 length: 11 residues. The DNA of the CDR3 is TGTGCCAGCAGCCCCCTCGAGGCCCAGTATTTT. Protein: CASSPLEAQYF.

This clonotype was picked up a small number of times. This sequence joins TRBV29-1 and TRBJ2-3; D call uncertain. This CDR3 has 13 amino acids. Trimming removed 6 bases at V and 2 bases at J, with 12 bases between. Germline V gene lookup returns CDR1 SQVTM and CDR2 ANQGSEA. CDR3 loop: CSVFNRYTDTQYF. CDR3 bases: TGCAGCGTCTTTAACCGGTACACAGATACGCAGTATTTT.

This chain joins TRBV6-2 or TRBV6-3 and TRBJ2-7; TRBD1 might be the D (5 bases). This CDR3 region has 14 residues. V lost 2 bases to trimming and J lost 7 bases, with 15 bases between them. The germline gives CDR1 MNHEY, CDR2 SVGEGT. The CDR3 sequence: CASSYAWQGGEQYF. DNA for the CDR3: TGTGCCAGCAGTTACGCGTGGCAGGGTGGGGAGCAGTACTTC.

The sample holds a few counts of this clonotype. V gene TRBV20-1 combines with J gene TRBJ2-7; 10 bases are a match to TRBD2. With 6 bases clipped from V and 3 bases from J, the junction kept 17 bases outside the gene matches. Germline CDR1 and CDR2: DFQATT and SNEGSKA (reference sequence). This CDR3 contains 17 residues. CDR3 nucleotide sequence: TGCAGTGCCCAACTAGCGGGACACCCGATGGGACTCTACGAGCAGTACTTC. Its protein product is CSAQLAGHPMGLYEQYF.